The 10 T cell receptor delta chains presented below share a single source sample, sequenced in a study of intestinal T cells in coeliac disease. More than 9 formalin-fixed paraffin-embedded scrolls, each 5 µm thick, supplied each case's genomic DNA. With CATT, TCRdb re-called clones from the multiplex PCR reads. The sample includes approximately 130 delta-chain clones, 45% to 55% of them seen just once. Material for sequencing was a duodenal biopsy. Receptors originate from a human donor who served as a control with a normal duodenal biopsy, not a healthy volunteer.

As regards this clone: The DNA is omitted, as the CDR3 cannot be located on it reliably, and the CDR3 follows TCRdb's listing. The chain has TRAV29/DV5 and TRDJ1; the table assigns TRDD3, which was not confirmed against the DNA. Germline V lookup: CDR1 NSMFDY, CDR2 ISSIKDK. The CDR3 length equals 26 residues, ends included. CDR3: CSVLLCSKYSSSLHQLGAKGTDKLIF.

The genes are TRDV1 and TRDJ1; TRDD3 matches at 10 bases. In germline, CDR1 is TSWWSYY, CDR2 QGS. The CDR3 totals 25 residues. Trimming cost V 0 bases and J 2 bases; bases outside gene matches: 30. CDR3 protein: CALGELLAPSGHTAMGDTVTDKLIF. CDR3 DNA: TGTGCTCTTGGGGAACTTCTGGCACCAAGCGGTCATACGGCGATGGGGGATACAGTGACCGATAAACTCATCTTT.

This clone was detected only a few times. This sequence is one base from a far larger clone and is likely a read error. CDR3 DNA sequence: TGTGCTCTTGGGGAAGACGTACCTTACCTTAGGAGGTTGCCTGGGGGATCCAAAGTTTTTACGTACACCGATAAACTCATCTTT. It codes for CALGEDVPYLRRLPGGSKVFTYTDKLIF. The chain has TRDV1 and TRDJ1, with TRDD3 identical over 9 bases. The germline V gene encodes CDR1 TSWWSYY and CDR2 QGS. After removal of 2 bases from V and 0 bases from J, the junction contained 40 bases not matched to a gene. The CDR3 covers 28 residues.

The V call is TRDV2, the J call TRDJ1; 10 bases agree with TRDD3. The germline gives CDR1 GEAIGNYY, CDR2 EKD. Germline trimming cut 0 bases from V and 6 bases from J; bases unmatched to any gene: 24. This CDR3 is 21 amino acids long. The CDR3 DNA follows: TGTGCCTGTGACACCGTAATAGGTCATACGGCGATGGGGGATACTCGCCATAAACTCATCTTT. It specifies CACDTVIGHTAMGDTRHKLIF.

Comments on this clone: This is likely an artifact of a read error, given a far larger clone one base away. The sample has other DNA sequences that encode this CDR3 too. The rearrangement links TRDV2 to TRDJ1, with TRDD3 matching over 11 bases. V gave up 3 bases and J gave up 0 bases; unmatched junction bases: 11. This CDR3 is 18 amino acids long. Germline values: CDR1 GEAIGNYY, CDR2 EKD. CDR3: CACDQVLGDIPYTDKLIF. The CDR3 DNA follows: TGTGCCTGTGACCAGGTACTGGGGGATATCCCATACACCGATAAACTCATCTTT.

In regard to this clone: TCRdb attributes to this sequence the protein of a much larger clone, which differs from the DNA translation at residue 17; a read error is likely, and the protein displayed is translated from the DNA. V and J are TRDV1 and TRDJ1, with 11 bases lining up with TRDD3. This CDR3 has 19 amino acids. The V gene's germline CDR1 is TSWWSYY and CDR2 QGS. The CDR3 bases are TGTGCTCTTGGGGGGAGACTGGGGGATAGGGCCCGGTCCACCGATAAACCCATCTTT. Translated: CALGGRLGDRARSTDKPIF.

The J gene is uncalled and the V gene is TRDV2; the table assigns TRDD3, which was not confirmed against the DNA. This CDR3 is 26 amino acids long. Germline loops: CDR1 GEAIGNYY, CDR2 EKD. Here the CDR3 reads CACDRLGDTHSEEGTMKHISIKTLFF. The CDR3, as DNA: TGTGCCTGTGACAGACTGGGGGATACGCACAGTGAGGAAGGCACAATGAAACACATCAGTATAAAAACCCTCTTCTTC.

The V gene went uncalled, while the J gene is TRDJ3; the DNA was not used to check the table's D call, TRDD3. This CDR3 contains 21 residues. The CDR3 sequence: CASLCLLGPFAPSWDTRQMFF. CDR3 sequence (DNA): TGTGCTTCATTGTGCCTCTTGGGTCCTTTTGCCCCCTCCTGGGACACCCGACAGATGTTTTTC.

In this sample, this clone turned up once. For the J gene the call is TRDJ1; the V gene lacks a call; the table assigns TRDD3, which was not confirmed against the DNA. This CDR3 comprises 21 residues. CDR3 DNA: TGTGCTTCATTGTGCCTTCCTACCTCCGGTGGGGATATTCCCCCAGGGGATAAACTCATCTTT. Translated, it gives CASLCLPTSGGDIPPGDKLIF.

This clone rates as hyperexpanded. The sample carries other DNA sequences with the same CDR3. This chain joins TRDV2 and TRDJ1; 10 bases fit TRDD3. V lost 0 bases to trimming and J lost 2 bases; unmatched junction nucleotides: 23. The CDR3 is 22 amino acids. Germline V gives CDR1 GEAIGNYY, CDR2 EKD. Written as DNA, the CDR3 is TGTGCCTGTGACACCGTAATAGGTCATACGGCGATGGGGGATACAGTGACCGATAAACTCATCTTT. This gives the protein CACDTVIGHTAMGDTVTDKLIF.